The present TCR beta chain was sequenced within a study of blood T cell repertoires in COVID-19. Study at large: Sources were T cells, B-cell-depleted T cells, or PBMCs; the material itself was cDNA or gDNA.

As processed by the authors: Estimated nucleated cell counts came from reference gene primer amplification. Profiled with immunoSEQ multiplex PCR; TCRdb holds only in-frame clones, not every one. The V and J calls and clone size are taken from that table; D and trimming were inferred from the DNA. Seen here are 150,000 or so clones, 85% to 90% observed once, and the top ten hold 10% to 13%. Recruited during active infection, patients (from Seattle) were subsequently followed longitudinally. The CDR3 loop spans 15 amino acids. Germline assignment: CDR1 SGHTA and CDR2 FQGNSA. V lost 3 bases and J 0 bases, leaving 9 bases between the germline ends.

The sequencing input was peripheral blood. The chain carries TRBV7-2 and TRBJ2-1, with D perhaps TRBD1 (5 bases). This sequence was found in a woman between 65 and 79 years old with COVID-19, enrolled during active disease. The CDR3 sequence is CASSLLGRSYNEQFF. CDR3 sequence (DNA): TGTGCCAGCAGCTTGCTGGGGCGCTCCTACAATGAGCAGTTCTTC. The entire variable domain, with the rest obtained from reference TRBV7-2 and TRBJ2-1, is as follows: GAGVSQSPSNKVTEKGKDVELRCDPISGHTALYWYRQSLGQGLEFLIYFQGNSAPDKSGLPSDRFSAERTGGSVSTLTIQRTQQEDSAVYLCASSLLGRSYNEQFFGPGTRLTVL.